The 14 T cell receptor beta chains given below trace back to one sample, sequenced in a study of regulatory T cells in long-lasting Graves disease. Assembly of TCR beta libraries relied on iRepertoire HTBI primers together with Arm-PCR of CDR3 regions. MiXCR, applied by TCRdb to the multiplex PCR reads, yields one record per CDR3 protein. The sample records about 470,000 distinct CDR3 sequences, 20% to 25% being singletons. Time point here: persistent/refractory GD, antithyroid drugs over 5 years with positive TRAb. Following extraction of RNA from PBMCs, that RNA was used to make the TCR library. This material consisted of peripheral blood mononuclear cells (PBMCs), taken when the disease was refractory, from a patient treated with antithyroid drugs. The receptors were gathered from a female donor with Graves disease.

The chain joins TRBV4-3 to TRBJ2-5; 9 positions agree with TRBD2. This CDR3 contains 15 residues. J lost 2 bases, V lost 1 base, and 2 bases had no gene match. Germline loops: CDR1 LGHNA, CDR2 YSLEER. The CDR3 region is CASSQGLAEQETQYF. Written as DNA, the CDR3 is TGCGCCAGCAGCCAAGGACTAGCGGAACAAGAGACCCAGTACTTC.

This clonotype has just a few counts. The chain is built from TRBV29-1 and TRBJ1-2; D might be TRBD1 (5 bases). CDR3 length: 14 amino acids. V was clipped by 2 bases and J by 8 bases, with 18 bases between them. CDR1 and CDR2 (germline): SQVTM, ANQGSEA. CDR3 in amino acids: CSVESGLGEVGYTF. The CDR3 coding sequence is TGCAGCGTTGAATCGGGGCTGGGGGAAGTAGGCTACACCTTC. Complete variable domain (other parts from reference TRBV29-1 and TRBJ1-2): SAVISQKPSRDICQRGTSLTIQCQVDSQVTMMFWYRQQPGQSLTLIATANQGSEATYESGFVIDKFPISRPNLTFSTLTVSNMSPEDSSIYLCSVESGLGEVGYTFGSGTRLTVV.

The chain has TRBV6-1 and TRBJ2-1; 10 nucleotides align to TRBD2. CDR3 length: 15 amino acids. The J segment lost 5 bases and the V segment lost 6 bases, leaving 7 bases of the junction unmatched. CDR1 MNHNS and CDR2 SASEGT come from the germline V gene. The DNA for the CDR3 is TGTGCCAGCAGCCCCGGACTAGCGGCGGACAATGAGCAGTTCTTC. This sequence encodes CASSPGLAADNEQFF.

The chain employs TRBV28 and TRBJ2-1, with D tentatively TRBD1 (6 bases). The CDR3 consists of 14 residues. Germline loops: CDR1 MDHEN, CDR2 SYDVKM. V lost 2 bases and J 8 bases, leaving 13 bases between the germline ends. The CDR3 DNA reads TGTGCCAGCAGTTTAGAGCCGAAGGGGGATGAGCAGTTCTTC. It yields the protein CASSLEPKGDEQFF.

J is TRBJ2-3 and V is TRBV11-1; the D gene is possibly TRBD2 (5 bases). Germline CDR1 reads SGHAT; CDR2 reads FQDESV (reference sequence). The CDR3 extends over 14 amino acids. V was shortened by 1 base and J by 6 bases, with 11 bases between the two germline ends. The CDR3 DNA sequence: TGTGCCAGCAGCTTAGAGCGAGGGATCGATACGCAGTATTTT. It is translated as CASSLERGIDTQYF. The full variable domain, with the rest looked up from reference TRBV11-1 and TRBJ2-3, is EAEVAQSPRYKITEKSQAVAFWCDPISGHATLYWYRQILGQGPELLVQFQDESVVDDSQLPKDRFSAERLKGVDSTLKIQPAELGDSAMYLCASSLERGIDTQYFGPGTRLTVL.

This clonotype has a count of ten or more. This chain connects TRBV12-3 or TRBV12-4 to TRBJ1-4; no clear D. CDR3 length equals 14 residues. V shed 3 bases and J shed 5 bases, with 10 bases lying between them. CDR3 sequence (DNA): TGTGCCAGCAGTTTTTTAGGGATCAATGAAAAACTGTTTTTT. Translation: CASSFLGINEKLFF.

About this clonotype itself: With only one base between it and a far larger clone, this is likely a read error. The rearrangement uses TRBV28 and TRBJ2-7; a possible D gene is TRBD1 (6 bases). The assigned J gene may be wrong: the sequence end matches TRBJ2-5 better. This CDR3 spans 14 amino acids. The germline V gene encodes CDR1 MDHEN and CDR2 SYDVKM. The CDR3 loop reads CASRYLGQKETQYF. Written as DNA, the CDR3 is TGTGCCAGCAGATATCTAGGACAGAAAGAGACCCAGTACTTC.

J is TRBJ1-6 and V is TRBV6-2 or TRBV6-3, with D uncertain. With 8 bases removed from V and 10 bases from J, the gap between germline ends came to 18 bases. The CDR3 runs 14 residues. CDR1 and CDR2 (germline): MNHEY, SVGEGT. CDR3 in amino acids: CASSTVGSSSPLHF. CDR3 DNA: TGTGCCAGCTCGACCGTGGGCAGTAGCTCACCCCTCCACTTT.

This clonotype was seen many times. The gene calls are TRBV7-8 and TRBJ1-2; D gene unclear. The germline V gene encodes CDR1 SGHVS and CDR2 FQNEAQ. The germline V and J ends were trimmed by 2 bases and 2 bases, with 21 bases remaining between them. This CDR3 region has 18 residues. CDR3 loop: CASSLTRRFRPSNYGYTF. The CDR3 DNA sequence: TGTGCCAGCAGCTTAACTAGGCGCTTCCGACCCTCGAACTATGGCTACACCTTC. The full variable domain, its missing parts supplied by reference TRBV7-8 and TRBJ1-2, is GAGVSQSPRYKVAKRGQDVALRCDPISGHVSLFWYQQALGQGPEFLTYFQNEAQLDKSGLPSDRFFAERPEGSVSTLKIQRTQQEDSAVYLCASSLTRRFRPSNYGYTFGSGTRLTVV.

In this sample, this clonotype turned up many times. J is TRBJ2-5 and V is TRBV11-2; TRBD1 is a possible D gene (6 bases). V was shortened by 5 bases and J by 3 bases, with 13 bases between the two germline ends. The CDR3 length is 14 residues. Germline V gives CDR1 SGHAT, CDR2 FQNNGV. CDR3 nucleotide sequence: TGTGCCAGCAGCCCCGGACAGCACGAAGAGACCCAGTACTTC. Its protein is CASSPGQHEETQYF.

In its sample, this clonotype was seen many times. The chain recombines TRBV12-3 or TRBV12-4 with TRBJ1-3; 10 bases are shared with TRBD1. V gave up 2 bases and J gave up 4 bases; unmatched junction bases: 5. The CDR3 is made up of 16 amino acids. CDR3 nucleotides: TGTGCCAGCAGTTTACTCGGGACAGGGGAGGGAAACACCATATATTTT. Translated: CASSLLGTGEGNTIYF.

This clonotype appeared a few times. The gene calls are TRBV10-3 and TRBJ2-7; maybe TRBD1 (6 bases). Germline V CDR1 and CDR2: ENHRY, SYGVKD. V lost 6 bases, J lost 3 bases, and 15 bases lay in between. CDR3 length: 14 residues. This chain's CDR3 is CAIRNRVEGYEQYF. CDR3 DNA: TGTGCCATCAGGAACAGGGTTGAGGGCTACGAGCAGTACTTC.

This chain connects TRBV19 to TRBJ1-1; D unresolved. Germline CDR1 and CDR2: LNHDA and SQIVND (reference sequence). There are 14 residues in the CDR3. Trimming pared 6 bases from V and 0 bases from J, leaving 11 bases between. The CDR3 nucleotides are TGTGCCAGTAGCCTGACACTTATGAACACTGAAGCTTTCTTT. It specifies CASSLTLMNTEAFF.

DNA of the CDR3: TGTGCCAGCAGTTTAGGGTGGGGTTGGGGCAATGAGCAGTTCTTC. Protein product: CASSLGWGWGNEQFF. The chain joins TRBV28 to TRBJ2-1; D call uncertain. The CDR3 is made up of 15 amino acids. From germline, CDR1 is MDHEN and CDR2 SYDVKM. V was cut by 2 bases and J by 6 bases, with 14 bases left in between.